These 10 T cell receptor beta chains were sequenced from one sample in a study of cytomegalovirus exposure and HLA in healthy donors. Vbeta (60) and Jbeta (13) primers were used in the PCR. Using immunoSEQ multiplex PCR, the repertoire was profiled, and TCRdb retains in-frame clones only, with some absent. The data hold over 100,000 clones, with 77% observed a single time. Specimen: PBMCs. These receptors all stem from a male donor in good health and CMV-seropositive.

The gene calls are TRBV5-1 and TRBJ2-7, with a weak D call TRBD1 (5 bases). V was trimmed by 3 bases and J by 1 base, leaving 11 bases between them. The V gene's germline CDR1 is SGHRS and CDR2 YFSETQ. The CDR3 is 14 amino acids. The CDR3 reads CASSYTQGSYEQYF. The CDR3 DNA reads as TGCGCCAGCAGCTATACTCAGGGTTCCTACGAGCAGTACTTC.

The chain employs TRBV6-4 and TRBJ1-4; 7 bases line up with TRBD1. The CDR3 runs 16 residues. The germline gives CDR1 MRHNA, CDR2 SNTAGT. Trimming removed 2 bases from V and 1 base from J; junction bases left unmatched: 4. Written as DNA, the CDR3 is TGTGCCAGCAGTGACACCGACAGGGAAACTAATGAAAAACTGTTTTTT. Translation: CASSDTDRETNEKLFF.

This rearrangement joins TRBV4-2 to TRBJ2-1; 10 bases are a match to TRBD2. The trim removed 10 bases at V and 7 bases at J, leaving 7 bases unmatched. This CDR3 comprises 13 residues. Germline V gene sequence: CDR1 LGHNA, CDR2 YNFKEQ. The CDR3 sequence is CATTGLADNEQFF. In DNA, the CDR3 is TGTGCCACCACTGGACTAGCGGATAATGAGCAGTTCTTC.

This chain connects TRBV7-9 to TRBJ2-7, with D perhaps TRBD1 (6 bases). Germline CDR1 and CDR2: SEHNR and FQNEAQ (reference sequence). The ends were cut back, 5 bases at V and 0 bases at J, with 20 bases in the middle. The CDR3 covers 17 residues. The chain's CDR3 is CASSPGHFGRSSYEQYF. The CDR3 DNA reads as TGTGCCAGCAGCCCGGGACATTTTGGACGGAGCTCCTACGAGCAGTACTTC.

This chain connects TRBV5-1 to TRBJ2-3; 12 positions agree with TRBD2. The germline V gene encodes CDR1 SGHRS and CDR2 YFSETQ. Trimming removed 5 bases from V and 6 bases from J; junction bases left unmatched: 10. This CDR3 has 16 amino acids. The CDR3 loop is CASSFGLAGPGDTQYF. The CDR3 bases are TGCGCCAGCAGTTTTGGACTAGCGGGGCCAGGGGATACGCAGTATTTT.

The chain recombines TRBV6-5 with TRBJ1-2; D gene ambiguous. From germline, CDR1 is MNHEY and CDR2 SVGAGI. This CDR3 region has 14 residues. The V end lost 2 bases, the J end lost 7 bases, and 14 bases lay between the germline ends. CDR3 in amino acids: CASSYALVEGGYTF. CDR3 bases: TGTGCCAGCAGTTACGCCCTAGTGGAGGGTGGCTACACCTTC.

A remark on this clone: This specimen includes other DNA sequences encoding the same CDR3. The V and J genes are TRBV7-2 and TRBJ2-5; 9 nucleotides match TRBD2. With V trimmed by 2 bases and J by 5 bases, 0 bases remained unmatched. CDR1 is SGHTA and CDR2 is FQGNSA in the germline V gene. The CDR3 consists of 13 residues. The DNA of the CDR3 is TGTGCCAGCAGCTTAAGCGGGGGGGAGACCCAGTACTTC. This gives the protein CASSLSGGETQYF.

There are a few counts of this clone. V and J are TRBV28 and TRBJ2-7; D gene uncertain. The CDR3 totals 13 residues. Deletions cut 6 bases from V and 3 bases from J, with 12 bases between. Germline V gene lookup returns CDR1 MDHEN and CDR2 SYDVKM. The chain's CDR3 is CASSLERGYEQYF. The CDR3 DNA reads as TGTGCCAGCAGCTTAGAACGAGGCTACGAGCAGTACTTC.

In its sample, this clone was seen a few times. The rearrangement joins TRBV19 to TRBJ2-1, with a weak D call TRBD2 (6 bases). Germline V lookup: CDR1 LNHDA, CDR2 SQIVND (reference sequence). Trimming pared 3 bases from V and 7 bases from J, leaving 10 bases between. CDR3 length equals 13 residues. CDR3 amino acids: CASSIAGRNEQFF. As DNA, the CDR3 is TGTGCCAGTAGTATCGCAGGGAGGAATGAGCAGTTCTTC.

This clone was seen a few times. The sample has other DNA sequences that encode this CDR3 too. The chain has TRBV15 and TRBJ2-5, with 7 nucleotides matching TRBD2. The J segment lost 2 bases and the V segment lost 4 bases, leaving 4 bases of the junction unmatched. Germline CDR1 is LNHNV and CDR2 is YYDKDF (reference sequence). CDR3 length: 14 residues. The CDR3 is CATSTGLEQETQYF. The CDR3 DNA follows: TGTGCCACCAGCACAGGACTAGAACAAGAGACCCAGTACTTC.